What follows describes a single T cell receptor (beta chain). Researchers used genomic DNA as the template to profile TCR beta VDJ and CDR3. TCRdb processed the reads anew with MiXCR; each CDR3 protein has one entry. The sample lists about 180,000 distinct CDR3 sequences; 63% were seen once. The patients chosen for sequencing had shown expansion of CD8+CD57+ cells (detected by flow cytometry). Each patient had severe acquired aplastic anemia. The data originate from a study of CD8+CD57+ T cells in acquired aplastic anemia. Looking at the study overall: Around 3.5 ug was the average amount of DNA from sorted CD4+ and CD8+ cells.

The source is a human donor with aplastic anemia. The sample consisted of sorted CD4+, CD8+, or CD8+CD57+ T cells (not recorded which) from PBMCs.

The CDR3 loop is CASSLGLGYGTDETQYF. The CDR3 bases are TGTGCCAGCAGTTTGGGATTAGGTTACGGGACAGATGAGACCCAGTACTTC. J is TRBJ2-5 and V is TRBV7-3, with 7 nucleotides matching TRBD1. The germline V gene has CDR1 SGHTA and CDR2 FQGTGA. This CDR3 comprises 17 residues. Trimming cost V 6 bases and J 5 bases; bases outside gene matches: 18.